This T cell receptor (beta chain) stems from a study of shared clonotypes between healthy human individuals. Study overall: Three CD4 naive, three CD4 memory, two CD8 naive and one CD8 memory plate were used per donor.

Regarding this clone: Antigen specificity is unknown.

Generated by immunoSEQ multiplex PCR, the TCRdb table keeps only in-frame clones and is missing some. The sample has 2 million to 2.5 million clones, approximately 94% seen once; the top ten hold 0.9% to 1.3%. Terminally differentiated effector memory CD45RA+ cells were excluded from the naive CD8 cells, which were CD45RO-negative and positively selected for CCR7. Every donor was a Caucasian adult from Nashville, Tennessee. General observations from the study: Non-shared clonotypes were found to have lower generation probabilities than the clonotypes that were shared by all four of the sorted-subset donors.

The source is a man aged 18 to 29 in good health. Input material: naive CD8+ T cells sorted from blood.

CDR3 in amino acids: CAWVSDRLNYGYTF. The CDR3 DNA follows: TGTGCCTGGGTCTCGGACAGGCTGAACTATGGCTACACCTTC. The V and J genes are TRBV30 and TRBJ1-2; 7 positions agree with TRBD1. Germline V gene data show CDR1 as GTSNPN and CDR2 as SVGIG (reference sequence). V shed 5 bases, J shed 2 bases, and the junction held 8 bases outside the gene matches. This CDR3 has 14 amino acids.